This T cell receptor (beta chain) was obtained from a study of T cells in localized non-small cell lung cancer (dated by TCRdb to 2020 to 2021). Some background on the complete study: T cell repertoires of 200 to 250 early-stage NSCLC patients were analyzed, with tumors being compared against uninvolved tumor-adjacent lungs. The cohort consisted of approximately 240 treatment-naive NSCLC patients whose localized lung tumors had been resected. A mean age of about 66 years was recorded for the NSCLC patients, of whom more than 120 were male and over 100 were female. Study-wide findings and limitations: Higher blood T cell density associated with longer overall survival, while higher adjacent-lung clonality associated with shorter survival. Multi-region tumor sequencing was not performed, so intratumor heterogeneity could not be excluded. Since the design was exploratory, TCR variables were selected using unadjusted p-values with no false-discovery rate correction. A median of approximately 55 of the top 100 tumor clones were detected in paired uninvolved adjacent lung, and approximately 28 of these tumor clones were also found among the top 100 clones of the paired uninvolved adjacent lung. Uninvolved tumor-adjacent lung showed the highest T cell clonality, higher than tumor, which suggests more focused antigenic responses in the adjacent lung.

Two independent pathologists confirmed that the uninvolved adjacent lung, which was taken at least 2 cm from the tumor margin, was free of atypia. At diagnosis, tumor, uninvolved tumor-adjacent lung and peripheral blood were collected and then preserved as a mix of FFPE and fresh-frozen material. This clone was observed a handful of times. Its recognized antigen is unknown. Base qualities were left out, and no much larger clone turns up one base away. The trim is 5 bases for V and 7 bases for J, with a gap of 19 bases between the germline ends. Based on the germline V gene, the CDR1 and CDR2 sequences are SGDLS and YYNGEE. Counted from cysteine to phenylalanine, this CDR3 has 16 amino acids. Only the CDR3 part of the read is kept: 48 bases, read in frame from the first base. The immunoSEQ Assay was used to sequence TCR beta CDR3 regions from DNA. Per the authors' processing: To compute T cell density, TCR beta template counts were normalized to usable DNA, which was estimated by amplifying housekeeping genes. Richness was estimated with the preseqR package, extrapolating to 400,000 templates for PBMC samples and 120,000 templates for tissue samples. Clonality was taken to be one minus Pielou's evenness. To identify tissue-enriched TCRs, differential abundance testing was run on productive amino-acid clonotypes with a minimum total count of 5 and an alpha of 0.1. The Jaccard Index and the Morisita Overlap Index were used to measure how much the repertoires overlapped between compartments. GLIPH clustered TCR beta CDR3s with public tetramer-defined viral CDR3s; viral motifs required at least three viral sequences plus V-gene enrichment. TCRdb retrieved this table from immuneACCESS and kept in-frame rearrangements only. Not all clones are present; in checked studies, unresolved V genes account for under half, and no reason is known for the remainder. From that table come the V and J calls and clone size; the DNA was used to work out D and trimming. The sample table records some 1,400 clones; roughly a quarter of these occur just once. The ten largest clonotypes hold 20% of the sample.

The clonotype originates from a man aged 35 to 70 with stage II squamous cell lung carcinoma. The sample in question was normal lung tissue next to the tumor, obtained before any cancer treatment. The chain is encoded by TRBV9 joined to TRBJ1-6; too little of a D gene remains to name it. The CDR3 sequence is CASREPLGDGNSPLHF. The DNA reads TGTGCCAGCAGAGAACCCCTCGGGGATGGCAATTCACCCCTCCACTTT.